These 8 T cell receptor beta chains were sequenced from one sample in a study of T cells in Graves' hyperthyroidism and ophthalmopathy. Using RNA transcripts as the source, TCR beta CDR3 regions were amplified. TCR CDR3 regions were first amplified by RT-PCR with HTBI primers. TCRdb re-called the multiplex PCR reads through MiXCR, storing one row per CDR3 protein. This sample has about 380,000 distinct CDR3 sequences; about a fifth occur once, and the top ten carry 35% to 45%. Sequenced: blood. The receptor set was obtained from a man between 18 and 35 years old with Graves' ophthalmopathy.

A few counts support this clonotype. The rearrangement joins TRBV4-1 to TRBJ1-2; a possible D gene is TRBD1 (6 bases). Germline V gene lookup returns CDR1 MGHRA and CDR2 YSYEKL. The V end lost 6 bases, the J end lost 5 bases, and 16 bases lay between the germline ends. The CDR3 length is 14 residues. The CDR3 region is CASSQQGDTYGYTF. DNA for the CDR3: TGCGCCAGCAGTCAACAGGGCGATACATATGGCTACACCTTC.

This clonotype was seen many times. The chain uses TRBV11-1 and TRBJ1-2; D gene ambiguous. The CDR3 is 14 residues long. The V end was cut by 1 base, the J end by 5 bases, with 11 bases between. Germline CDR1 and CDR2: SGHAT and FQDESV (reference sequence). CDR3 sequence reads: CASSLGAEGYGYTF. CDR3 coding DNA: TGTGCCAGCAGCTTAGGGGCGGAGGGTTATGGCTACACCTTC.

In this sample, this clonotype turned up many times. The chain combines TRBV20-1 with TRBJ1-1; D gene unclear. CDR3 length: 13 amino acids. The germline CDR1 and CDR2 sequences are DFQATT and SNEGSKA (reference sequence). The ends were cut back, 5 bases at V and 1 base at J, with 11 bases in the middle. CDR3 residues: CSAPDGRNTEAFF. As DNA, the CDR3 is TGCAGTGCTCCAGACGGCAGGAACACTGAAGCTTTCTTT.

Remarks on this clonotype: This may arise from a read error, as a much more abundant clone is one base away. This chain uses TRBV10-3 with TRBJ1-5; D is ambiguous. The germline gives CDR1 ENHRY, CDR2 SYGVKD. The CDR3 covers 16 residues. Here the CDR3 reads CAISESVGIGNRPQHF. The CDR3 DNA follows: TGTGCCATCAGTGAGTCGGTAGGGATCGGGAATCGGCCCCAGCATTTT.

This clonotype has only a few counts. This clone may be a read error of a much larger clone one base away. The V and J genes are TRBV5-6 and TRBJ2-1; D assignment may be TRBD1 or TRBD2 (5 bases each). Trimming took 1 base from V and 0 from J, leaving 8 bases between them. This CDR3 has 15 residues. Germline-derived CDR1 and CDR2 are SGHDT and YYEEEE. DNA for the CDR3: TGTGCCAGCAGCTTGTGGGGGAGCTCCTACAATGAGCAGTTCTTC. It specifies CASSLWGSSYNEQFF.

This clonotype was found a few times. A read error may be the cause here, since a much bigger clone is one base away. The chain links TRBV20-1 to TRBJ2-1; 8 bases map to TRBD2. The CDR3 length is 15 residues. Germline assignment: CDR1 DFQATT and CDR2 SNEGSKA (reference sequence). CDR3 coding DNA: TGCAGTGCTAGGGATTCGGGGGGGCGCTACAATAAGCAGTTCTTC. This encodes CSARDSGGRYNKQFF.

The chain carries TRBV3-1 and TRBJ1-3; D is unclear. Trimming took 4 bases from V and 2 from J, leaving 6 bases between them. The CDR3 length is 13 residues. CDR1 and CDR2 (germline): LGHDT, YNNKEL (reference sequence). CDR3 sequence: CASSRVTGNTIYF. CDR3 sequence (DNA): TGTGCCAGCAGCCGTGTGACTGGAAACACCATATATTTT.

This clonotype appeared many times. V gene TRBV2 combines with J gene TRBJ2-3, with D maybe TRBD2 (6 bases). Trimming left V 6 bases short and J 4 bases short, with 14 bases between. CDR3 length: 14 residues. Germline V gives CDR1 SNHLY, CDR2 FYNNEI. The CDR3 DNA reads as TGTGCCAGCAGGGTGGGGAGGAGTCCAGATACGCAGTATTTT. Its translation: CASRVGRSPDTQYF.